A single sample gave rise to the 5 T cell receptor beta chains below, sequenced in a study of blood T cell repertoires in COVID-19 (dated by TCRdb to 2020 to 2021). Library preparation employed the immunoSEQ multiplex PCR assay. TCRdb's version of the immuneACCESS table is confined to in-frame rearrangements and falls short of the full clone set. An unresolved V gene accounts for under half of the shortfall where checked; the remainder is of unknown origin. Present in this sample are around 200,000 clones, about 88% of which were seen just once. The ten largest account for 7% to 8% of the sample. Sequenced input: peripheral blood. Source of these receptors: a woman aged 80 or older in a cohort sampled during active or convalescent COVID-19.

This clone was observed a handful of times. The V gene is TRBV10-1, the J gene TRBJ2-7; tentative D call: TRBD1 (6 bases). This CDR3 spans 12 amino acids. Germline-derived CDR1 and CDR2 are WNHNN and SYGVQD (reference sequence). The ends were cut back, 6 bases at V and 4 bases at J, with 10 bases in the middle. This chain's CDR3 is CASSVGQYEQYV. The CDR3 bases are TGCGCCAGCAGCGTCGGACAGTACGAGCAGTACGTC.

The rearrangement links TRBV5-8 to TRBJ1-6, with D possibly being TRBD1 (6 bases). This CDR3 region has 14 residues. Germline-derived CDR1 and CDR2 are SGHTS and YDEGEE. The V end lost 0 bases, the J end lost 9 bases, and 10 bases lay between the germline ends. CDR3 sequence (DNA): TGTGCCAGCAGCTTGGCACAGGGCAGTTCACCCCTCCACTTT. Translated: CASSLAQGSSPLHF.

Only a few counts were recorded for this clone. A read error may produce the germline difference seen at one junction end. This rearrangement joins TRBV3-1 (or the pseudogene TRBV3-2) to TRBJ1-4; possible D gene TRBD1, 5 bases. The CDR3 has 16 amino acids. CDR1 is LGHDT, CDR2 YNNKEL, per germline (reference sequence). The CDR3: CASSLTLGGTTEKLFF. In DNA, the CDR3 is TGTGCCAGCAGCCTAACACTCGGCGGGACTACTGAAAAACTGTTTTTT.

The V gene is TRBV7-2, the J gene TRBJ2-7; a possible D gene is TRBD2 (6 bases). The CDR3 covers 12 residues. CDR1 and CDR2 (germline): SGHTA, FQGNSA. Trimming left V 4 bases short and J 3 bases short, with 7 bases between. The CDR3 bases are TGTGCCAGCAGCTGGGGAGGCTACGAGCAGTACTTC. Its translation: CASSWGGYEQYF.

This clone was found once. This chain joins TRBV18 and TRBJ1-2; the D is unclear. This CDR3 is 16 amino acids long. V lost 0 bases and J 2 bases, leaving 13 bases between the germline ends. The germline CDR1 and CDR2 sequences are KGHSH and LQKENI. DNA for the CDR3: TGTGCCAGCTCACCACCTAGCGGGAATTTGAACTATGGCTACACCTTC. It encodes CASSPPSGNLNYGYTF.